This TCR beta chain was recovered during a study of OX40 agonist ivuxolimab in advanced cancers. Study-level information: The patients received ivuxolimab by intravenous route every 2 weeks at 0.01 to 10 mg/kg.

As for this clone: Its antigen is not known.

Study results and limitations: Some patients who did not respond also had low normalized T-cell clonal expansion. Dose levels from 0.1 to 3.0 mg/kg saw CD4+ and CD8+ blood T cells expand clonally by week 6.

Germline V gene sequence: CDR1 LGHNT, CDR2 FRNRAP. The CDR3 spans 15 residues. The V end lost 6 bases, the J end lost 2 bases, and 15 bases lay between the germline ends. Clones were read by immunoSEQ multiplex PCR, and TCRdb kept only the in-frame ones, dropping some. The table lists tens of thousands of clones, around 80% of them singletons, with 5% in the top ten. The genes are TRBV12-5 and TRBJ2-3; D is possibly TRBD2 (5 bases). The source was CD4+ or CD8+ T cells sorted from blood, collected in a trial of the OX40 agonist ivuxolimab. This TCR was sampled from an adult with an advanced solid tumor such as melanoma, head and neck, liver or kidney cancer. Written as DNA, the CDR3 is TGTGCTAGTGGCCCCAAAGCGGTCGCCACAGATACGCAGTATTTT. It encodes CASGPKAVATDTQYF.